This T cell receptor beta chain was captured by sequencing in a study of tumor-infiltrating T cells and Merkel cell polyomavirus listed by TCRdb under 2017. Context from the whole study: CD8+ T cells specific for the Merkel cell polyomavirus KLL epitope were examined in Merkel cell carcinoma patients. Patients came in at different disease stages and had a median follow-up of around 2.8 years, ranging from roughly 1.1 to 6.0 years. TRB sequencing covered KLL-tetramer-sorted cells from blood or tumor-infiltrating lymphocytes in fewer than 15 samples, plus 12 matched whole-tumor samples. Across the study, one tumor sample was a frozen nodal tumor digest and one was a flash-frozen core biopsy of a metastasis. Patients received varied, non-standardized therapies including chemotherapy, radiation and immunotherapies. Most of the whole-tumor samples were 25-micron curls sectioned from formalin-fixed, paraffin-embedded tissue blocks. What the authors observed across the whole study: The small sample size of the study (n of about 13 patients) is recognized as a limitation. More unique KLL-specific clonotypes in tumors (about 5-108 vs 0-3) was associated with a significant MCC-specific survival advantage (P = 0.0051). Significantly improved MCC-specific survival was associated with a higher intratumoral fraction of KLL-specific T cells (roughly 1.7-18% versus roughly 0-0.15%). The study examined just one viral epitope, so T cells targeting other Merkel cell polyomavirus epitopes were not captured. KLL-specific TRB repertoires proved diverse and largely private: among several hundred unique sequences, only one clonotype was public, and two patients shared that clonotype.

Receptor libraries were prepared by the immunoSEQ multiplex PCR assay. Adaptive Biotechnologies (Seattle, WA) carried out the genomic DNA extraction, TRB sequencing and normalization. Regarding the original processing steps: To compute clonality, the Shannon entropy of productive TRB sequences was normalized by log2 of unique productive sequences and then subtracted from one. KLL-specific clonotypes in tumors were identified by matching TCRbeta CDR3 amino acid sequences to those from the tetramer-sorted sample of each patient. TCRdb stores this immuneACCESS table with in-frame sequences only. Part of the clones is absent; in the studies checked, under half of the shortfall reflects unresolved V genes, and no reason is known for the rest. V and J calls and clone size follow that table, whereas D and trimming were derived from the DNA. In all, the sample holds 24,000 or so clones, and nearly 90% of those were seen once. Together, the top ten hold less than 3% of the sample.

All patients' tumors stained robustly positive for Merkel cell polyomavirus Large T antigen by immunohistochemistry. Some 12 Merkel cell carcinoma patients with robust KLL-tetramer+ populations, above 0.04% of CD8+ T cells, in blood and/or cultured TIL were included. All patients were Caucasian, with a median age of about 60 years and a range of about 50 to 85 years. Lymph node tumors were analyzed for patients with unknown primaries presenting with nodal disease, or where primary tissue was insufficient. CDR1 SEHNR and CDR2 FQNEAQ were looked up in the germline V gene (reference sequence). Counted from cysteine to phenylalanine, this CDR3 has 15 amino acids. The only DNA kept is the CDR3, 45 bases in frame from the first base. V gives up 8 bases and J gives up 1 base, and the segment between their germline ends measures 17 bases. On this clone: No cognate antigen has been identified for it. No clone much larger than this one lies a single base away; base qualities are absent.

The sequenced sample consisted of lymph node tissue. The sequence was collected from a man aged 50 to 60 with Merkel cell carcinoma. The rearranged segments are TRBV7-9 and TRBJ1-1, and perhaps TRBD1 as D gene, on 6 matching bases. CDR3 protein: CASGGGDSGNTEAFF. DNA sequence: TGTGCCAGCGGGGGCGGCGATTCGGGGAACACTGAAGCTTTCTTT.